These T cell receptor beta chains were read from a single sample in a study of human T cells and chemical hapten exposure. From the RACE reads, TCRdb called clonotypes with MiXCR, one entry per CDR3 protein. Of some 110,000 distinct CDR3 sequences in the sample, roughly 12% were seen once. The sequencing used whole blood, collected in connection with sensitization to the hapten diphenylcyclopropenone (DPC). All receptors come from a woman between 50 and 59 years old with alopecia areata. Some clones in this sample may be carry-over from other donors' samples. Both conserved end residues are part of each CDR3. The order of the fields is V gene, clone size, J gene, D gene, CDR3 DNA, CDR3 protein. D genes are given only for firm matches. Size is stated for part of the rows, as once, few or many counts, or as a class when the clone is expanded.

TRBV12-3/TRBV12-4	few	TRBJ1-1	TRBD1	TGTGCCAGCAGCAGGACAGGGGGAGCTTTCTTT	CASSRTGGAFF
TRBV18	few	TRBJ2-3	NA	TGTGCCAGCTCACCCGGCTCAGATACGCAGTATTTT	CASSPGSDTQYF
TRBV2	few	TRBJ2-2	TRBD1	TGTGCCAGCAGTCTTTACAGGGGAAACACCGGGGAGCTGTTTTTT	CASSLYRGNTGELFF
TRBV7-2	many	TRBJ2-1	TRBD2	TGTGCCAGCAGCTTAGCCCCGGGACTAGCGGGGGACAATGAGCAGTTCTTC	CASSLAPGLAGDNEQFF
TRBV7-2	many	TRBJ1-2	NA	TGTGCCAGCAGGATCCCTCTTCACTATGGCTACACCTTC	CASRIPLHYGYTF
TRBV29-1	few	TRBJ2-1	NA	TGCAGCGTCCTCCGGGCCACTTCGGATGATGAGCAGTTCTTC	CSVLRATSDDEQFF
TRBV7-9	NA	TRBJ1-6	TRBD1	TGTGCCAGCAGCTTAGCGACAGGGGGATATAATTCACCCCTCCACTTT	CASSLATGGYNSPLHF
TRBV27	many	TRBJ2-5	TRBD1	TGTGCCAGCAGTGGGGACAGGAGCGTTTCGGAGACCCAGTACTTC	CASSGDRSVSETQYF
TRBV10-3	few	TRBJ2-7	NA	TGTGCCATCAGTGAGCGGGACGGAGCCTACGAGCAGTACTTC	CAISERDGAYEQYF
TRBV20-1	NA	TRBJ1-1	NA	TGCAGTGCTAGGTTTGCAGGAGCTGCTAACACTGAAGCTTTCTTT	CSARFAGAANTEAFF
TRBV7-9	NA	TRBJ2-3	TRBD2	TGTGCCAGCAGCTGGACTAGCGGCCCAGATACGCAGTATTTT	CASSWTSGPDTQYF
TRBV6-1	many	TRBJ2-1	NA	TGTGCCAGCAGTCAAACTCGGGGGGCCTCCTACAATGAGCAGTTCTTC	CASSQTRGASYNEQFF
TRBV18	few	TRBJ1-4	NA	TGTGCCAGCTCACCATTGCCAGGGGATGAAAAACTGTTTTTT	CASSPLPGDEKLFF
TRBV6-5	NA	TRBJ1-5	NA	TGTGCCAGCTCGGCGGGGCCGGTCGGTCAGCCCCAGCATTTT	CASSAGPVGQPQHF
TRBV12-3/TRBV12-4	few	TRBJ2-3	NA	TGTGCCAGCAGCTCGCTACGGGCCCGCACAGATACGCAGTATTTT	CASSSLRARTDTQYF
TRBV28	NA	TRBJ1-1	NA	TGTGCCAGCAGTTTGATATTGGGGACCGCCCGGGGGACTGAAGCTTTCTTT	CASSLILGTARGTEAFF
TRBV7-6	many	TRBJ1-1	NA	TGTGCCAGCAGCTCCGAGACCGAATTCGCCAACACTGAAGCTTTCTTT	CASSSETEFANTEAFF
TRBV12-2	NA	TRBJ2-1	NA	TGTGCAAGTCGCTTAGAGGACCTGGGGACCGAAACCTACAATGAGCAGTTCTTC	CASRLEDLGTETYNEQFF
TRBV7-2	NA	TRBJ2-5	NA	TGTGCCAGCAGCTCAAACCCCGGCTACGGTGGATTC	CASSSNPGYGGF
TRBV29-1	NA	TRBJ1-2	NA	TGCAGCGTTGTCCGGCAGAACTATGGCTACACCTTC	CSVVRQNYGYTF
TRBV12-2	few	TRBJ1-5	NA	TGTGCACGTCAGGGGGCAGCTCAGCCCCAGCATTTT	CARQGAAQPQHF
TRBV6-2/TRBV6-3	NA	TRBJ1-1	NA	TGTGCCAGCAGTCAAAGTAACGGACAAAGTGAAGCTTTCTTT	CASSQSNGQSEAFF
TRBV18	NA	TRBJ1-5	TRBD1	TGTGCCAGCTCAATTAGACAGGGGGAAGAGCCCCAGCATTTT	CASSIRQGEEPQHF
TRBV12-3/TRBV12-4	few	TRBJ2-7	NA	TGTGCCAGCACCCGGGCGGGCAGCTCCTACGAGCAGTACTTC	CASTRAGSSYEQYF
TRBV12-3/TRBV12-4	few	TRBJ1-5	NA	TGTGCCAGCAGCTCCAACCAGGGCCCTAAAGGCAATCAGCCCCAGCATTTT	CASSSNQGPKGNQPQHF
TRBV5-1	few	TRBJ1-1	TRBD1	TGCGCCAGCAGCCCCCGAACAGGGGGGGACACTGAAGCTTTCTTT	CASSPRTGGDTEAFF
TRBV2	NA	TRBJ1-2	NA	TGTGCCAGCCTCCCGGAAGGACAGTACTATGGCTACACCTTC	CASLPEGQYYGYTF
TRBV3-1	few	TRBJ2-7	TRBD2	TGTGCCAGCAGCCGGGCCGGGACTACCGGCTCCTACGAGCAGTACTTC	CASSRAGTTGSYEQYF
TRBV19	many	TRBJ1-5	NA	TGTGCCAGTAGTATAGATCGGGGAAGCAATCAGCCCCAGCATTTT	CASSIDRGSNQPQHF
TRBV28	NA	TRBJ2-1	TRBD2	TGTGCCAGTTTAGCGGGAGCCAGTGAGCAGTTCTTC	CASLAGASEQFF
TRBV20-1	many	TRBJ1-3	NA	TGCAGTGCCCCGGTGGTCAACTCTGGAAACACCATATATTTT	CSAPVVNSGNTIYF
TRBV29-1	NA	TRBJ2-6	NA	TGCAGCGTAAGGGACGGCTCTGGGGCCAACGTCCTGACTTTC	CSVRDGSGANVLTF
TRBV6-6	NA	TRBJ1-4	NA	TGTGCCAGCCGTCGGGTCATTAATGAAAAACTGTTTTTT	CASRRVINEKLFF
TRBV12-3/TRBV12-4	few	TRBJ2-1	NA	TGTGCCAGCACCCCTTCGGGGGCAGGGTACAATGAGCAGTTCTTC	CASTPSGAGYNEQFF
TRBV27	many	TRBJ1-2	TRBD1	TGTGCCAGCAGCCCCCGACAGGGCTATGGCTACACCTTC	CASSPRQGYGYTF
TRBV7-8	few	TRBJ2-1	NA	TGTGCCAGCAGCTTAGGAAGGGGCCCTCTCAATGAGCAGTTCTTC	CASSLGRGPLNEQFF